The entry below gives a single TCR beta chain sequence along with its context. What it recognizes is unknown. The treatment: approximately 18 received Ad26.COV2.S at low or high dose, single or two shots; about five received placebo; per-sample allocation not given. Vaccine and placebo recipients were sampled on day 63 after the first injection. The data originate from a study of Ad26.COV2.S vaccination and SARS-CoV-2 variants. Whole-study context: The donor was enrolled in the Ad26.COV2.S arm of the COV1001 trial. Points from the study as a whole: Responses of T cells in total may have been underestimated by the TCR breadth and depth analyses.

This CDR3 has 18 amino acids. V lost 2 bases to trimming and J lost 2 bases, with 16 bases between them. Germline values: CDR1 MNHNS, CDR2 SASEGT. TCRdb's table, derived via immunoSEQ multiplex PCR, lists solely in-frame clones and lacks some. The table lists about 680,000 clones, 89% of them singletons, with about 1.5% in the top ten. Sequencing was performed on peripheral blood, taken in a trial of Ad26.COV2.S vaccine versus placebo. The clonotype was recovered from a person between 18 and 60 years old who received the Ad26.COV2.S COVID-19 vaccine or a placebo. The genes are TRBV6-1 and TRBJ1-6; D perhaps matches TRBD1 (5 bases). The CDR3 protein is CASSELPQGPPYNSPLHF. The CDR3 nucleotides read TGTGCCAGCAGTGAACTTCCCCAGGGTCCCCCCTATAATTCACCCCTCCACTTT.